The next 17 T cell receptor beta chains were all read from a single sample in a study of T cells in Graves' hyperthyroidism and ophthalmopathy. Amplified regions were TCR beta CDR3 sequences from RNA transcripts. Researchers ran a first-round RT-PCR on the TCR CDR3 using the HTBI primer set. From the multiplex PCR reads, TCRdb called clonotypes with MiXCR, one entry per CDR3 protein. The data contain fewer than 500,000 distinct CDR3 sequences, around 15% of them singletons. Sequenced input: blood. These receptor sequences come from a woman under 40 with Graves' ophthalmopathy.

In its sample, this clonotype was seen a few times. The rearrangement links TRBV24-1 to TRBJ2-2, with D possibly TRBD1 on 6 matching bases. The germline CDR1 and CDR2 sequences are KGHDR and SFDVKD. The length of the CDR3 is 12 residues. As DNA, the CDR3 is TGTGCAACACTGGGGGCGTCCGGGGAGCTGTTTTTT. Its protein product is CATLGASGELFF.

This clonotype was detected only a few times. This rearrangement joins TRBV27 to TRBJ2-7; D is unresolved. The CDR3 runs to 14 residues. Germline V gene lookup returns CDR1 MNHEY and CDR2 SMNVEV (reference sequence). Deletions cut 1 base from V and 2 bases from J, with 9 bases between. In DNA, the CDR3 is TGTGCCAGCAGTTTATTTGCTACTCCCTACGAGCAGTACTTC. Protein product: CASSLFATPYEQYF.

This clonotype appeared many times. The rearrangement joins TRBV6-1 to TRBJ2-5; TRBD2 might be the D (6 bases). With 3 bases removed from V and 3 bases from J, the gap between germline ends came to 8 bases. CDR1 is MNHNS and CDR2 is SASEGT in the germline V gene. The CDR3 totals 13 residues. The CDR3 loop reads CASSDWGEETQYF. CDR3 coding DNA: TGTGCCAGCAGTGACTGGGGGGAAGAGACCCAGTACTTC.

The V call is TRBV29-1, the J call TRBJ1-1; D unclear. CDR1 is SQVTM and CDR2 is ANQGSEA in the germline V gene. The V end was cut by 3 bases, the J end by 0 bases, with 11 bases between. The CDR3 is made up of 14 amino acids. CDR3 nucleotides: TGCAGCGTTGAGCGGCGACTTATGAACACTGAAGCTTTCTTT. This codes for CSVERRLMNTEAFF.

The genes are TRBV12-3 or TRBV12-4 and TRBJ1-5, with TRBD1 identical over 7 bases. With 3 bases clipped from V and 4 bases from J, the junction kept 6 bases outside the gene matches. The length of the CDR3 is 15 residues. Written as DNA, the CDR3 is TGTGCCAGCAGTTTGGGGGACAGAGAAAATCAGCCCCAGCATTTT. Protein: CASSLGDRENQPQHF.

The chain links TRBV15 to TRBJ1-4, with D unclear. CDR1 is LNHNV, CDR2 YYDKDF, per germline (reference sequence). V was clipped by 5 bases and J by 1 base, with 8 bases between them. This CDR3 region has 14 residues. The CDR3 nucleotides are TGTGCCACCAGCGGGAGACGAACTAATGAAAAACTGTTTTTT. It yields the protein CATSGRRTNEKLFF.

In this sample, this clonotype turned up many times. The rearrangement joins TRBV30 to TRBJ2-7; D is undetermined. Trimming stripped 5 bases from V and 7 bases from J, with 9 bases between. The germline V gene has CDR1 GTSNPN and CDR2 SVGIG (reference sequence). This CDR3 contains 10 residues. The DNA of the CDR3 is TGTGCCTGGGGACGTCAGGAGCAGTACTTC. This translates into CAWGRQEQYF.

V usage is TRBV5-1 and J usage is TRBJ2-7, with TRBD1 matching 8 bases. V lost 0 bases, J lost 2 bases, and 7 bases stayed unmatched. Germline V gene sequence: CDR1 SGHRS, CDR2 YFSETQ. The CDR3 loop spans 16 amino acids. In DNA form, the CDR3 reads TGCGCCAGCAGCTTGGTCCGGGACAGGCCCACCTACGAGCAGTACTTC. This translates into CASSLVRDRPTYEQYF.

This clonotype was counted many times. This sequence joins TRBV20-1 and TRBJ2-5, with 7 bases lining up with TRBD1. CDR3 length: 15 residues. With V trimmed by 3 bases and J by 1 base, 8 bases remained unmatched. The V gene's germline CDR1 is DFQATT and CDR2 SNEGSKA (reference sequence). CDR3 sequence: CSASGDSFTQETQYF. CDR3 in DNA: TGCAGTGCTAGCGGGGACAGTTTTACCCAAGAGACCCAGTACTTC.

This clonotype was seen many times. The chain employs TRBV2 and TRBJ1-2, with D possibly TRBD1 on 5 matching bases. V lost 3 bases and J 5 bases, leaving 22 bases between the germline ends. The CDR3 consists of 17 residues. Germline CDR1 and CDR2: SNHLY and FYNNEI. The CDR3 is CASSDPYRPQGGYGYTF. CDR3 DNA: TGTGCCAGCAGTGACCCTTACAGGCCTCAGGGTGGATATGGCTACACCTTC. The whole variable domain, filled in from reference TRBV2 and TRBJ1-2, reads EPEVTQTPSHQVTQMGQEVILRCVPISNHLYFYWYRQILGQKVEFLVSFYNNEISEKSEIFDDQFSVERPDGSNFTLKIRSTKLEDSAMYFCASSDPYRPQGGYGYTFGSGTRLTVV.

There are many counts of this clonotype. The chain combines TRBV28 with TRBJ2-5; 9 positions match TRBD2. The CDR3 contains 15 residues. J lost 2 bases, V lost 3 bases, and 4 bases had no gene match. Germline V CDR1 and CDR2: MDHEN, SYDVKM. CDR3 sequence (DNA): TGTGCCAGCAGTTTTGCGGGGGGGTCTCAAGAGACCCAGTACTTC. Protein: CASSFAGGSQETQYF.

This clonotype was recorded at least ten times. The chain uses TRBV20-1 and TRBJ2-7; the D gene is possibly TRBD1 (5 bases). The germline V and J ends were trimmed by 2 bases and 4 bases, with 15 bases remaining between them. The germline V gene has CDR1 DFQATT and CDR2 SNEGSKA (reference sequence). The CDR3 loop spans 14 amino acids. DNA for the CDR3: TGCAGTGCTAGACCAGGGAATGGGGTTTACGAGCAGTACTTC. As protein: CSARPGNGVYEQYF.

The chain combines TRBV2 with TRBJ1-2; D might be TRBD1 (6 bases). This CDR3 has 14 residues. V was shortened by 5 bases and J by 3 bases, with 13 bases between the two germline ends. Per germline, CDR1 SNHLY and CDR2 FYNNEI. The CDR3 bases are TGTGCCAGCAGTCTGGGGGGCGCGGACTATGGCTACACCTTC. Its protein is CASSLGGADYGYTF.

The table lists this clonotype with many counts. The CDR3 region has the DNA TGTGCCAGCCGTTCGCTCTCCTATAATTCACCCCTCCACTTT. The encoded protein is CASRSLSYNSPLHF. The V and J genes are TRBV19 and TRBJ1-6, with D hard to call. The CDR3 sequence is 14 residues long. The V end lost 9 bases, the J end lost 0 bases, and 9 bases lay between the germline ends. Germline V gene sequence: CDR1 LNHDA, CDR2 SQIVND (reference sequence).

This clonotype has at least ten counts. The CDR3 bases are TGTGCCCAGCGGCCTACCCACGAGCAGTACTTC. Translation gives CAQRPTHEQYF. V is TRBV2 and J is TRBJ2-7, with D perhaps TRBD2 (5 bases). CDR1 is SNHLY, CDR2 FYNNEI, per germline. Trimming left V 11 bases short and J 5 bases short, with 13 bases between. The CDR3 is 11 residues long.

This clonotype was seen more than once but under ten times. J is TRBJ2-1 and V is TRBV9, with TRBD2 identical over 13 bases. Germline CDR1 SGDLS, CDR2 YYNGEE. With V trimmed by 6 bases and J by 7 bases, 13 bases remained unmatched. The CDR3 runs 17 residues. CDR3 in amino acids: CASTRLGTSGVINEQFF. CDR3 nucleotide sequence: TGTGCCAGCACTCGCCTCGGGACTAGCGGGGTCATTAATGAGCAGTTCTTC. The full variable domain, with the rest looked up from reference TRBV9 and TRBJ2-1, is DSGVTQTPKHLITATGQRVTLRCSPRSGDLSVYWYQQSLDQGLQFLIQYYNGEERAKGNILERFSAQQFPDLHSELNLSSLELGDSALYFCASTRLGTSGVINEQFFGPGTRLTVL.

This clonotype was detected many times. The gene calls are TRBV28 and TRBJ1-5, with D perhaps TRBD1 (6 bases). The length of the CDR3 is 14 residues. The V gene's germline CDR1 is MDHEN and CDR2 SYDVKM. V lost 4 bases and J lost 7, with 14 bases in between. The CDR3 spells CASSSTGLSQPQHF. CDR3 nucleotides: TGTGCCAGCAGTTCGACAGGTCTTAGCCAGCCCCAGCATTTT.